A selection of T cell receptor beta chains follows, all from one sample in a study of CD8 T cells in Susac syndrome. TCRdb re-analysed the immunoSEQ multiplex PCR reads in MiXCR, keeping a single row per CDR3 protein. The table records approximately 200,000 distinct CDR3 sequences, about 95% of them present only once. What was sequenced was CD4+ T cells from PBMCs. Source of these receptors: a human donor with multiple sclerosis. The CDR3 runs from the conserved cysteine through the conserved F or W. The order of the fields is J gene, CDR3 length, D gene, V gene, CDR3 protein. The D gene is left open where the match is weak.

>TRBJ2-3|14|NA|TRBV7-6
CASSLGQSTDTQYF
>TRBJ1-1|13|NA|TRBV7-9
CASSPARGTEAFF
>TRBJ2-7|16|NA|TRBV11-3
CASSTKWDPLLGEQYF
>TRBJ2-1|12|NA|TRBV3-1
CASSPSGLGQFF
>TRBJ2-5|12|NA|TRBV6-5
CASSSRGKTQYF
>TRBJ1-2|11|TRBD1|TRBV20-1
CSARTGYGYTF
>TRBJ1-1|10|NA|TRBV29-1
CSAFRGEAFF
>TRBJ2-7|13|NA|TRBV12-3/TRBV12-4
CANARQADGEQYF
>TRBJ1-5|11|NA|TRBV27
CASGYEQPQHF
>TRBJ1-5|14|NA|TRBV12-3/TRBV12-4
CASSRDNGDQPQHF
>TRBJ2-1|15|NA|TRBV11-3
CASSDNRVGYNEQFF
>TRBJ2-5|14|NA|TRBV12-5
CASGLAGGTETQYF
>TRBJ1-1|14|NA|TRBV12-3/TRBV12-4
CASSSFSRRNGAFF
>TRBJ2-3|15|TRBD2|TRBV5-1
CASSLTSGITDTQYF
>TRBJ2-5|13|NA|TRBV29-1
CSVEIAQGETQYF
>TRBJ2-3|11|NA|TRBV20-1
CSAKGTDTQYF
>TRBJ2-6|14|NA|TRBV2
CASRLNPGANVLTF
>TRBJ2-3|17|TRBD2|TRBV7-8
CASLGGVREGGTDTQYF
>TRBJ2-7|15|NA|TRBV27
CASSPPGRPTYEQYF
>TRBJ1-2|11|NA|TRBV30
CAWTSNYGYTF
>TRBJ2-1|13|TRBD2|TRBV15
CATSNAGDNEQFF
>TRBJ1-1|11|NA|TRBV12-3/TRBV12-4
CASSQNTEAFF
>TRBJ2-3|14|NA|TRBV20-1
CSATPGARTDTQYF
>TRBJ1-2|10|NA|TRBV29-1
CSVETDGYTF
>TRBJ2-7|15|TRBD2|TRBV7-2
CASSPVGLARYEQYF
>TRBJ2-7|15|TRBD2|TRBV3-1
CASSQDRRGGYEQYF
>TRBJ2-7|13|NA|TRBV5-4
CASSLVEGDEQYF
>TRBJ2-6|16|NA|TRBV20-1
CSAPRTASSGANVLTF
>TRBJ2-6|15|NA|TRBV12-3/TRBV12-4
CASRPQISGANVLTF
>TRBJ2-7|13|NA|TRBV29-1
CSVIWPGLLEQYF
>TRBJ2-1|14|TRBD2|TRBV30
CAWVKREGLREQFF
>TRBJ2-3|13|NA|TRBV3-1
CASGRQSTDTQYF
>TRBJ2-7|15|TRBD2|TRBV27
CASSISGSVSYEQYF
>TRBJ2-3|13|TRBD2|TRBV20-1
CSASTSGTDTQYF
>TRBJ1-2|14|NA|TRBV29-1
CSARTGSMAVGYTF
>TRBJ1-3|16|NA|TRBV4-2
CASSQDRGSSGNTIYF
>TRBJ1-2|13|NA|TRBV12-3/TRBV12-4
CASSPNVIYGYTF
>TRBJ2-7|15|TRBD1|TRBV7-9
CASSPGTGGGFEQYF
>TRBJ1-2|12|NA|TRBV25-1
CASRGPNYGYTF
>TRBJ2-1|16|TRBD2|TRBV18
CASSPWSGGAYNEQFF
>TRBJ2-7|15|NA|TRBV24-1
CATSDFSRGSYEQYF
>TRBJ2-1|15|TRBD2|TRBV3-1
CASSPPTSGSYEQFF
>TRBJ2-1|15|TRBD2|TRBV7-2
CASKRLAGFYNEQFF
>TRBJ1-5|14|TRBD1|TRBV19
CASRGGQVNQPQHF